Below, one TCR beta chain is given with its context. Its target is unknown. After expansion with viral peptide pools in the ViraFEST assay, antigen-specific CD4+ T cells were sequenced. Cells that had been cultured for less than eleven days were the source of isolated CD4+ T cells. Vaccine recipients, nucleocapsid antibody negative, had no prior SARS-CoV-2 infection. Clones were read by immunoSEQ multiplex PCR, and TCRdb kept only the in-frame ones, dropping some. Among tens of thousands of clones listed, about four fifths were seen once. CDR3 length: 14 residues. V dropped 4 bases and J dropped 5 bases, with 14 bases sitting between them. CDR1 is LGHDT and CDR2 is YNNKEL in the germline V gene (reference sequence). This sample stems from a study of vaccination effects on CD4 cells after COVID-19. Regarding the study as a whole: Both infection-induced and vaccine-induced clones contracted markedly at late post-vaccination timepoints. Early timepoints after infection were absent, and convalescent patients were few in the study. Just 1 of 255 vaccine-induced clones in healthy recipients was cross-reactive.

The sequence derives from a human donor who received a COVID-19 vaccine. The genes are TRBV3-1 (or the pseudogene TRBV3-2) and TRBJ1-1; no firm D call. Sequenced here: CD4+ T cells from PBMCs cultured with HCoV-NL63 spike peptides, sampled before COVID-19 vaccination. The CDR3 sequence: CASSPPGGRTEAFF. Written as DNA, the CDR3 is TGTGCCAGCAGCCCACCCGGAGGGAGAACTGAAGCTTTCTTT.